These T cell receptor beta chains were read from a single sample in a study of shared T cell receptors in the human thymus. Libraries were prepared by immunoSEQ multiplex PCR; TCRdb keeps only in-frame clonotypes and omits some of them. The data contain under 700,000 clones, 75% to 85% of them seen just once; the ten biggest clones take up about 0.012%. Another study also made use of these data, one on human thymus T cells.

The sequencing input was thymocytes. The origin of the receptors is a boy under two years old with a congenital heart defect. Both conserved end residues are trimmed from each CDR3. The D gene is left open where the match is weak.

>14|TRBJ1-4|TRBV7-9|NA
ASSFLVGTGNEKLF
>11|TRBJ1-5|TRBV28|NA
ASSTAPNQPQH
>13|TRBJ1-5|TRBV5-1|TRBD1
ASSLATGAHQPQH
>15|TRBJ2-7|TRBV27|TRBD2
ASSPSPGLAGAYEQY
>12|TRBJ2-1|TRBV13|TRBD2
ASSSGLAGDEQF
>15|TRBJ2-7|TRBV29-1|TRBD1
SVEGQGLETSAYEQY
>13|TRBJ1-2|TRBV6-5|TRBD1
ASGGSRDRGYGYT
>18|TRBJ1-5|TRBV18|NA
ASSPVEFRDTAEGNQPQH
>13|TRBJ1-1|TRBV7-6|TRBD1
ASSFSQGELTEAF
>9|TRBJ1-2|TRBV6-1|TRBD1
ARRDSYGYT
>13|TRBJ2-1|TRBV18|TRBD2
ASFTGLAGYNEQF
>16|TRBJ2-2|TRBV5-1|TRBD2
ASSFFREAGAITGELF
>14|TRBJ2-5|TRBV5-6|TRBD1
ASSSPVGDRGETQY
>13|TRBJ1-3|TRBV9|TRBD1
ASSAGQGVGNTIY
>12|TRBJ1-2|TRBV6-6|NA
ASRARGGNYGYT
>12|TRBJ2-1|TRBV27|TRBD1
ASRDGQGDNEQF
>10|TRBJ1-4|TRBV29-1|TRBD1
SVGQGDEKLF
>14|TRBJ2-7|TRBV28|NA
ASSPTPGPGAYEQY
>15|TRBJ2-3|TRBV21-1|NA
ASSKGMGGRETDTQY
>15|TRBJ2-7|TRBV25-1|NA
ASSASEVQRVSYEQY
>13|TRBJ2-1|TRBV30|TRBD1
AWTRTGGLRDEQF
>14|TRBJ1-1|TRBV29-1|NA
SVQLFIGGEGTEAF
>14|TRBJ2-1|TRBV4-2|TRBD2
ASSQGNRLACNEQF
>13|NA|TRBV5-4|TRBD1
ASSHDRGSPYEQY
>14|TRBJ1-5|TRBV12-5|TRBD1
ASGSRDRGLGQPQH
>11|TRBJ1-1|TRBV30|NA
AWSANRDTEAF
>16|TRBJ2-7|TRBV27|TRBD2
ASSPPGTSGSRPYEQY
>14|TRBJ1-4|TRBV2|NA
ASSQEGRGGNEKLF
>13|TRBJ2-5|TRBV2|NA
ASGPTPGVGETQY
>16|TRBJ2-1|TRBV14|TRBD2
ASSQDPASGRAYNEQF
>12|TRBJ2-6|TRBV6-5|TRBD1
ASSPGTGGKDLT
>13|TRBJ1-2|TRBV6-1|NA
ASSETYRYRYGYT
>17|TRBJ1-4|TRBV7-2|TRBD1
ASSVNGTESLTTNEKLF
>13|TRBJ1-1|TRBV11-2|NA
ASSRPFAGESEAF
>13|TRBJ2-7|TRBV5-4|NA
ASSLEPSVAYEQY
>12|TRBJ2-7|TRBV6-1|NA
ASSGRAVTYEQY
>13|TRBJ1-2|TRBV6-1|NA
ASSEQQAPNYGYT